These T cell receptor beta chains were read from a single sample in a study of shared T cell receptors in the human thymus. The method was immunoSEQ multiplex PCR; TCRdb's version includes in-frame clones alone and lacks a portion of them. The repertoire holds hundreds of thousands of clones, with about 90% as singletons. These data are also associated with another study on human thymus T cells.

Source material: thymocytes. All receptors derive from a boy less than two years old with a congenital heart defect. Each CDR3 is given with its conserved first and last residue. Each record gives: clone size, D gene, J gene, V gene, CDR3 DNA, CDR3 protein. D genes are given only for firm matches. Some rows have no size entry. The others give once, few or many, or a class for an expanded clone.

few	-	TRBJ2-7	TRBV19	TGTGCCAGTAGTATTGCGGGGTTCGACGAGCAGTACTTC	CASSIAGFDEQYF
once	TRBD1	TRBJ2-1	TRBV5-4	TGTGCCAGCAGTGCAGGACAGGGCATCCACAATGAGCAGTTCTTC	CASSAGQGIHNEQFF
-	TRBD1	TRBJ1-2	TRBV5-1	TGCGCCAGCAGCGACGGGACAGGGAAACCCTATGGCTACACCTTC	CASSDGTGKPYGYTF
once	TRBD2	TRBJ2-3	TRBV28	TGTGCCAGCAGTTTATTACTAGCGGGTGCAGATACGCAGTATTTT	CASSLLLAGADTQYF
-	TRBD2	TRBJ2-1	TRBV13	TGTGCCAGCAGCCACAGACTAGCGATGAGGAAGCAGTTCTTC	CASSHRLAMRKQFF
once	-	TRBJ1-1	TRBV4-3	TGCGCCAGCAGCCAAGAGAGGGGAGGCACTGAAGCTTTCTTT	CASSQERGGTEAFF
few	TRBD1	TRBJ1-5	TRBV10-2	TGCGCCAGCAGTAGGGACAGGGAATATAGCAATCAGCCCCAGCATTTT	CASSRDREYSNQPQHF
-	-	TRBJ1-6	TRBV7-6	TGTGCCAGCAGCTTCTGGAGGGCCTATAATTCACCCCTCCACTTT	CASSFWRAYNSPLHF
-	-	TRBJ1-1	TRBV19	TGTGCCAGTAGTATAGCCAGGGGCTACCGGGTCACTGAAGCTTTCTTT	CASSIARGYRVTEAFF
-	TRBD1	TRBJ2-7	TRBV15	TGTGCCACCAGCAGAAATCCAGACAGGGGCAACTACGAGCAGTACTTC	CATSRNPDRGNYEQYF
-	TRBD1	TRBJ1-1	TRBV27	TGTGCCAGCAGTTATGGGGGAGACAGGGGGCCACACCGGAACACTGAAGCTTTCTTT	CASSYGGDRGPHRNTEAFF
-	TRBD1	TRBJ1-2	TRBV28	TGTGCCAGCAGTCCCTCCGGGACAGCTCACTATGGCTACACCTTC	CASSPSGTAHYGYTF
-	-	TRBJ1-1	TRBV14	TGTGCCAGCAGCCAAGATCCCGGATCCCGGGGTATGAACACTGAAGCTTTCTTT	CASSQDPGSRGMNTEAFF
-	-	TRBJ2-2	TRBV5-8	TGTGCCAGCAGCTACGCCGCTCAGGCGAACACCGGGGAGCTGTTTTTT	CASSYAAQANTGELFF